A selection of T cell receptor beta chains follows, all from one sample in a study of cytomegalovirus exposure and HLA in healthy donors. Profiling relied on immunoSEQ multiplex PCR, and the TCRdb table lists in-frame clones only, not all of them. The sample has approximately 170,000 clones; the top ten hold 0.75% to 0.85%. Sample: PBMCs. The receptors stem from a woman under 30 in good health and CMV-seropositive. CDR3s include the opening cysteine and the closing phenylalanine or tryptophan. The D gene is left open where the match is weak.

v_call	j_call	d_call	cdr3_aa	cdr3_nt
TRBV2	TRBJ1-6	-	CASTEAAGGGNSPLHF	TGTGCCAGCACCGAGGCGGCAGGCGGGGGGAATTCACCCCTCCACTTT
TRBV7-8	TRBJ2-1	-	CASSPKRGGERYNEQFF	TGTGCCAGCAGCCCAAAAAGGGGCGGGGAAAGGTACAATGAGCAGTTCTTC
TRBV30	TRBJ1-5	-	CAWSLRGSQPQHF	TGTGCCTGGAGCCTAAGGGGTTCCCAGCCCCAGCATTTT
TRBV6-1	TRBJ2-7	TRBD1	CASSPVWDRGNEQYF	TGTGCCAGCAGTCCCGTCTGGGACAGGGGAAATGAGCAGTACTTC
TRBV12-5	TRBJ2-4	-	CASGLAGDPTKNIQYF	TGTGCTAGTGGTTTGGCGGGGGATCCCACCAAAAACATTCAGTACTTC
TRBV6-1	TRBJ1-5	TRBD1	CASSEGTGGSQPQHF	TGTGCCAGCAGTGAAGGGACAGGGGGCAGTCAGCCCCAGCATTTT
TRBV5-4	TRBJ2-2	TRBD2	CASSTRTSGNTGELFF	TGTGCCAGCAGCACCCGGACTAGCGGGAACACCGGGGAGCTGTTTTTT
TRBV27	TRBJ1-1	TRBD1	CASSQGQKAFF	TGTGCCAGCAGTCAGGGACAGAAAGCTTTCTTT
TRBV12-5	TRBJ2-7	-	CASGLVRGNSVYPNEQYF	TGTGCTAGTGGTTTGGTAAGGGGGAACAGTGTATATCCTAACGAGCAGTACTTC
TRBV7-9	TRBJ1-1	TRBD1	CASSLGTGNTEAFF	TGTGCCAGCAGCTTAGGGACAGGGAACACTGAAGCTTTCTTT
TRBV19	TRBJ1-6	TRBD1	CASSSYGQGTSPLHF	TGTGCCAGTAGTTCTTACGGACAGGGTACTTCACCCCTCCACTTT
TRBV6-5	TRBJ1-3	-	CASSLAGLYSGNTIYF	TGTGCCAGCAGTTTGGCGGGCCTCTACTCTGGAAACACCATATATTTT
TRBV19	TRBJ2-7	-	CATGSSAGSYEQYF	TGTGCCACCGGCTCATCGGCAGGATCCTACGAGCAGTACTTC
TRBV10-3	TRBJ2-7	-	CAISESKGQMNYEQYF	TGTGCCATCAGTGAGTCGAAGGGGCAGATGAACTACGAGCAGTACTTC
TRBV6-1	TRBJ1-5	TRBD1	CASSWNQGAYQPQHF	TGTGCCAGCAGTTGGAATCAGGGGGCTTATCAGCCCCAGCATTTT
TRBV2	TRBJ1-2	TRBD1	CASSGQGGTYGYTF	TGTGCCAGCAGCGGACAGGGGGGTACCTATGGCTACACCTTC